The 20 T cell receptor beta chains listed next were all sequenced from one sample in a study of neurological immune-mediated disorders (dated by TCRdb to between 2018 and 2020). Library preparation was by 5' RACE. This sample was sequenced with an Illumina HiSeq 2500. The public reads were run again by TCRdb, first through fastp at Q25 and then through MiXCR, and only productive beta chains were kept. Records with the same CDR3 protein are collapsed into one entry carrying the most frequent genes and DNA. The sample yields roughly 9,800 distinct CDR3 sequences; 22% were counted once. The ten top clones hold roughly 13% of the sample. The sample taken for sequencing was CD8+ T cells from blood. The receptor source for this set is a woman aged 40 to 55 with multiple sclerosis.

This clonotype was counted many times. V gene TRBV5-1 combines with J gene TRBJ1-4; D gene uncertain. Trimming shortened V by 2 bases and J by 3 bases, and 11 bases separated the two germline ends. Germline CDR1 and CDR2: SGHRS and YFSETQ. The CDR3 is made up of 15 amino acids. CDR3 residues: CASSFLSGANEKLFF. The CDR3 region has the DNA TGCGCCAGCAGCTTCCTCTCTGGCGCTAATGAAAAACTGTTTTTT.

This clonotype was seen at least ten times. The chain uses TRBV3-1 and TRBJ1-2; TRBD1 aligns across 7 bases. The V segment lost 5 bases and the J segment 2 bases; nucleotides outside the gene matches: 5. The CDR3 loop spans 14 amino acids. Germline V lookup: CDR1 LGHDT, CDR2 YNNKEL (reference sequence). This chain's CDR3 is CASSIYRGNYGYTF. DNA for the CDR3: TGTGCCAGCAGCATTTACAGGGGCAACTATGGCTACACCTTC.

Relative to its sample, this clonotype is medium-sized. This rearrangement joins TRBV29-1 to TRBJ1-2, with 8 nucleotides matching TRBD1. V lost 7 bases to trimming and J lost 5 bases; unmatched junction nucleotides: 12. The CDR3 length is 14 residues. Per the germline V gene, CDR1 is SQVTM and CDR2 is ANQGSEA. The CDR3 loop reads CSDRQGPRRYGYTF. In nucleotides, the CDR3 is TGCAGCGACCGACAGGGGCCAAGAAGATATGGCTACACCTTC.

At least ten counts were recorded for this clonotype. V and J are TRBV11-2 and TRBJ2-1; 8 bases match TRBD2. Per germline, CDR1 SGHAT and CDR2 FQNNGV. Trimming at V came to 7 bases and at J to 8 bases, leaving 13 bases not matched to a gene. This CDR3 is built from 15 residues. The CDR3 nucleotides read TGTGCCAGCACCCCCGATAGCGGGGTTTCGGATGAGCAGTTCTTC. It is translated as CASTPDSGVSDEQFF.

At least ten counts were recorded for this clonotype. The chain links TRBV6-5 to TRBJ2-1; TRBD2 agrees at 12 bases. The CDR3 has 15 amino acids. CDR1 MNHEY and CDR2 SVGAGI come from the germline V gene. Losses at the gene ends were 6 bases for V and 8 bases for J; bases not matched to a gene: 8. CDR3 protein: CASSPGLAGLYEQFF. For the CDR3, the DNA is TGTGCCAGCAGCCCCGGACTAGCGGGGCTGTATGAGCAGTTCTTC.

This clonotype qualifies as medium-sized. This chain uses TRBV15 with TRBJ2-7; D call uncertain. Germline V CDR1 and CDR2: LNHNV, YYDKDF (reference sequence). Trimming took 3 bases from V and 3 from J, leaving 15 bases between them. The CDR3 runs 15 residues. CDR3 region: CATSSQDGRIYEQYF. Written as DNA, the CDR3 is TGTGCCACCAGCAGCCAGGATGGCAGGATCTACGAGCAGTACTTC.

This clonotype was recorded many times. The V call is TRBV29-1, the J call TRBJ2-1; D is unclear. Trimming took off 2 bases at V and 0 bases at J, with 8 bases between the two ends. Germline V gives CDR1 SQVTM, CDR2 ANQGSEA. There are 14 residues in the CDR3. Written as DNA, the CDR3 is TGCAGCGTTGAAACAGAGAGCTCCTACAATGAGCAGTTCTTC. It translates to CSVETESSYNEQFF.

The genes are TRBV2 and TRBJ1-1, with D hard to call. The CDR3 totals 16 residues. Germline V gene sequence: CDR1 SNHLY, CDR2 FYNNEI. The V and J ends lost 3 bases and 1 base respectively, with 15 bases between them. CDR3 nucleotide sequence: TGTGCCAGCAGTGAGGGTAGGAAGAGTAGGAACACTGAAGCTTTCTTT. Encoded protein: CASSEGRKSRNTEAFF.

The V call is TRBV11-1, the J call TRBJ2-1; 16 nucleotides agree with TRBD2. The CDR3 is made up of 15 amino acids. The germline V gene has CDR1 SGHAT and CDR2 FQDESV (reference sequence). Trimming took 5 bases from V and 10 from J; bases not matched to a gene: 5. The CDR3 sequence: CASSPGLAGGREQFF. The CDR3 DNA reads as TGTGCCAGCAGCCCGGGACTAGCGGGGGGGCGGGAGCAGTTCTTC.

This clonotype was observed many times. This sequence joins TRBV7-6 and TRBJ2-2; D possibly matches TRBD1 or TRBD2 (5 bases each). The CDR3 covers 17 residues. The V gene lost 3 bases and the J gene lost 3 bases, with 17 bases spanning the gap. Germline assignment: CDR1 SGHVS and CDR2 FNYEAQ. The CDR3 here is CASSFRRQGIDTGELFF. The CDR3 coding sequence is TGTGCCAGCAGCTTTAGGAGGCAGGGAATCGACACCGGGGAGCTGTTTTTT.

This clonotype was found many times. The V gene is TRBV2, the J gene TRBJ2-2; 9 nucleotides agree with TRBD2. The V segment lost 1 base and the J segment 7 bases; nucleotides outside the gene matches: 7. Germline-derived CDR1 and CDR2 are SNHLY and FYNNEI. This CDR3 contains 16 residues. In DNA form, the CDR3 reads TGTGCCAGCAGTGAAGAGGGCGGGGGGGCCCACGGGGAGCTGTTTTTT. Its protein product is CASSEEGGGAHGELFF.

By share of the sample, this clonotype is large. The chain has TRBV5-1 and TRBJ1-1; no firm D call. The CDR3 loop spans 14 amino acids. Germline V gene sequence: CDR1 SGHRS, CDR2 YFSETQ. V was pared by 5 bases and J by 1 base, with 12 bases between. CDR3 nucleotides: TGCGCCAGCAGGATTACCGACGGGAACACTGAAGCTTTCTTT. Translated: CASRITDGNTEAFF.

This clonotype was detected once. V gene TRBV6-5 combines with J gene TRBJ2-2; 10 bases match TRBD2. The V segment lost 8 bases and the J segment 4 bases; nucleotides outside the gene matches: 10. This CDR3 spans 16 amino acids. From germline, CDR1 is MNHEY and CDR2 SVGAGI. CDR3 sequence: CASGASGGGITGELFF. The CDR3 nucleotides read TGTGCCAGCGGGGCCAGCGGGGGGGGTATCACCGGGGAGCTGTTTTTT.

This chain connects TRBV19 to TRBJ2-7; 9 bases agree with TRBD2. J gave up 0 bases and V 7 bases, and 4 bases lay outside the gene matches. The germline gives CDR1 LNHDA, CDR2 SQIVND (reference sequence). The CDR3 consists of 14 residues. CDR3 in amino acids: CASMERGASYEQYF. The CDR3 DNA follows: TGTGCCAGTATGGAGCGGGGGGCCTCCTACGAGCAGTACTTC.

In this sample, this clonotype turned up many times. The CDR3 here is CASTTGTGRQPQHF. CDR3 bases: TGTGCCAGCACTACCGGGACAGGGAGACAGCCCCAGCATTTT. This chain links TRBV12-3 or TRBV12-4 with TRBJ1-5, with 9 bases aligning to TRBD1. Trimming cost V 7 bases and J 7 bases; bases outside gene matches: 8. The CDR3 is 14 residues long.

CDR3 nucleotides: TGTGCCAGCAGTGAGATGGGTGAGCAGTTCTTC. Protein product: CASSEMGEQFF. This chain links TRBV27 with TRBJ2-1, with D unclear. The V end was cut by 5 bases, the J end by 9 bases, with 8 bases between. Looked up from germline, CDR1 is MNHEY and CDR2 is SMNVEV (reference sequence). The CDR3 is made up of 11 amino acids.

This clonotype has a count of ten or more. This chain connects TRBV5-8 to TRBJ1-2; no firm D call. The ends were cut back, 3 bases at V and 4 bases at J, with 16 bases in the middle. Germline V gene data show CDR1 as SGHTS and CDR2 as YDEGEE. CDR3 length equals 15 residues. The CDR3 sequence: CASSWISGDGYGYTF. The DNA of the CDR3 is TGTGCCAGCAGCTGGATTTCCGGTGACGGCTATGGCTACACCTTC. The whole variable domain, remainder taken from reference TRBV5-8 and TRBJ1-2, is EAGVTQSPTHLIKTRGQQATLRCSPISGHTSVYWYQQALGLGLQFLLWYDEGEERNRGNFPPRFSGRQFPNYSSELNVNALELEDSALYLCASSWISGDGYGYTFGSGTRLTVV.

This clonotype rates as medium-sized. The chain joins TRBV9 to TRBJ1-2; D call uncertain. The V and J ends lost 3 bases and 2 bases respectively, with 5 bases between them. Germline-derived CDR1 and CDR2 are SGDLS and YYNGEE. This CDR3 is 12 amino acids long. The CDR3 is CASSGANYGYTF. The CDR3 DNA reads as TGTGCCAGCAGCGGGGCGAACTATGGCTACACCTTC.

J is TRBJ1-4 and V is TRBV14; 7 positions agree with TRBD1. The V gene's germline CDR1 is SGHDN and CDR2 FVKESK. The V gene end was trimmed by 4 bases and the J gene end by 8 bases; junction bases not matched to a gene: 7. The CDR3 has 14 amino acids. The CDR3 is CASSPGQPGEKLFF. CDR3 DNA: TGTGCCAGCAGCCCGGGACAGCCTGGCGAAAAACTGTTTTTT.

This clonotype was seen ten or more times. The chain joins TRBV7-6 to TRBJ1-1; D gene uncertain. Trimming shortened V by 6 bases and J by 4 bases, and 18 bases separated the two germline ends. Germline V CDR1 and CDR2: SGHVS, FNYEAQ. The CDR3 has 15 residues. CDR3 amino acids: CASSNEIGWITEAFF. CDR3 bases: TGTGCCAGCAGTAACGAGATCGGGTGGATCACTGAAGCTTTCTTT.